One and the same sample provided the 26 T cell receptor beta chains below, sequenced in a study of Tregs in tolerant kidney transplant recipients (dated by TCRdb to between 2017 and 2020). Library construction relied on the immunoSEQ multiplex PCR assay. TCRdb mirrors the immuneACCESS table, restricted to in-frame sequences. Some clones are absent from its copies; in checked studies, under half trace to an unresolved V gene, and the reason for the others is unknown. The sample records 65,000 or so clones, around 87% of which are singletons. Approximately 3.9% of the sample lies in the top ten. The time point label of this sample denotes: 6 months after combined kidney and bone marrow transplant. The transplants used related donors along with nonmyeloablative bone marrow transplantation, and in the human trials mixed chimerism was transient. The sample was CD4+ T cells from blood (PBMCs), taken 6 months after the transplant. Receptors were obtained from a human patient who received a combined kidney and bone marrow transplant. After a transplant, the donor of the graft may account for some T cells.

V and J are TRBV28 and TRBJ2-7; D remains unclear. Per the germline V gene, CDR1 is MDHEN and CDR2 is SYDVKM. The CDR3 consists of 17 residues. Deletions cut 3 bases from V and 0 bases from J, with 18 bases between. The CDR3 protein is CASSFPGLYQSSYEQYF. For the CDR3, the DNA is TGTGCCAGCAGTTTCCCAGGCTTATACCAAAGCTCCTACGAGCAGTACTTC. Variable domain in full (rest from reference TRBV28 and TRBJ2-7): DVKVTQSSRYLVKRTGEKVFLECVQDMDHENMFWYRQDPGLGLRLIYFSYDVKMKEKGDIPEGYSVSREKKERFSLILESASTNQTSMYLCASSFPGLYQSSYEQYFGPGTRLTVT.

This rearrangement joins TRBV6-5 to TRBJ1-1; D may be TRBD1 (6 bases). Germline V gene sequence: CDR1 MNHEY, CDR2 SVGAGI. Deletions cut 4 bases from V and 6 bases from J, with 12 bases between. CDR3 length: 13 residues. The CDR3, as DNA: TGTGCCAGCAGTTTCAAACAGGGCTCTGAAGCTTTCTTT. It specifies CASSFKQGSEAFF.

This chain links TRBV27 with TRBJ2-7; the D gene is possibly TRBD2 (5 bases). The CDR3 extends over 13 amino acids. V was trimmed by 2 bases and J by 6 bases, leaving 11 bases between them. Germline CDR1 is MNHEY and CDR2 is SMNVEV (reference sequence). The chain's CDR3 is CASSLLGLAEQYF. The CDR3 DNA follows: TGTGCCAGCAGTTTACTCGGGCTAGCCGAGCAGTACTTC.

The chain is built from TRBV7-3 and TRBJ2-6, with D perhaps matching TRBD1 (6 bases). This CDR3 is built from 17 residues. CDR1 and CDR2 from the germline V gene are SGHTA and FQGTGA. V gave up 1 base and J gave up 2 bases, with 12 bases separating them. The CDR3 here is CASSLNLAGAGANVLTF. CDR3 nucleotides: TGTGCCAGCAGCTTAAACTTAGCAGGGGCTGGGGCCAACGTCCTGACTTTC.

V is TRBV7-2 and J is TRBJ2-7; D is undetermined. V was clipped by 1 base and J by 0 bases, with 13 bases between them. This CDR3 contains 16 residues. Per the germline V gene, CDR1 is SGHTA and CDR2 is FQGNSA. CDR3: CASSLVAGAYSYEQYF. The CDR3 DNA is TGTGCCAGCAGCTTAGTGGCAGGCGCCTACTCCTACGAGCAGTACTTC.

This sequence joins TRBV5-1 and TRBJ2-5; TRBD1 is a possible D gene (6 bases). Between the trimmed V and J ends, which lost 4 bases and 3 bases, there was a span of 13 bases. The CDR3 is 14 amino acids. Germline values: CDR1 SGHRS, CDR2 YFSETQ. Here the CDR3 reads CASSVGTLKETQYF. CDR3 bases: TGCGCCAGCAGCGTCGGGACACTGAAAGAGACCCAGTACTTC.

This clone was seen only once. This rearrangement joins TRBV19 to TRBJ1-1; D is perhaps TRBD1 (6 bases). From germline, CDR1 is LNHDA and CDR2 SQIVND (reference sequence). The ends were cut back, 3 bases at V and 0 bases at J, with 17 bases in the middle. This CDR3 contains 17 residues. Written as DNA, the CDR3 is TGTGCCAGTAGTATTGAAGGGGGTACGATCCTGAACACTGAAGCTTTCTTT. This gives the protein CASSIEGGTILNTEAFF.

For the CDR3, the DNA is TGTGCCTGCAGGGCTAACTATGGCTACACCTTC. This codes for CACRANYGYTF. The V gene is TRBV30, the J gene TRBJ1-2, with D maybe TRBD1 (5 bases). The CDR3 has 11 amino acids. V dropped 6 bases and J dropped 0 bases, with 5 bases sitting between them. Germline V gene data show CDR1 as GTSNPN and CDR2 as SVGIG (reference sequence).

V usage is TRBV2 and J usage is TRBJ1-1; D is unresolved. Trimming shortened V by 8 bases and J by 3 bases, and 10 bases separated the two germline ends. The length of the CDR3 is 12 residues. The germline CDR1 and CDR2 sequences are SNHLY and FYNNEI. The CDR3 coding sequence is TGTGCCAGCGGAATAGGAGACACTGAAGCTTTCTTT. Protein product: CASGIGDTEAFF.

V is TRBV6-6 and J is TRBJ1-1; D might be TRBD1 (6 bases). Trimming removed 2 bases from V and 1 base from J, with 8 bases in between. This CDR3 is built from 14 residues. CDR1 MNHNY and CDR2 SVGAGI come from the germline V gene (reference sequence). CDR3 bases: TGTGCCAGCAGTTACCTACAGGGGAACACTGAAGCTTTCTTT. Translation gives CASSYLQGNTEAFF.

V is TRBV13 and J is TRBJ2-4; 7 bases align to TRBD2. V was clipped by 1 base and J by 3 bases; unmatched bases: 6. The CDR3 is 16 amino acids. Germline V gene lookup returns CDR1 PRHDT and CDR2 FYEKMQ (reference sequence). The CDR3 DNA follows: TGTGCCAGCAGCTTAGCGGGGGGATACCTCAAAAACATTCAGTACTTC. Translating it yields CASSLAGGYLKNIQYF. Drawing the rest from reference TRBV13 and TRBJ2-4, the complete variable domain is AAGVIQSPRHLIKEKRETATLKCYPIPRHDTVYWYQQGPGQDPQFLISFYEKMQSDKGSIPDRFSAQQFSDYHSELNMSSLELGDSALYFCASSLAGGYLKNIQYFGAGTRLSVL.

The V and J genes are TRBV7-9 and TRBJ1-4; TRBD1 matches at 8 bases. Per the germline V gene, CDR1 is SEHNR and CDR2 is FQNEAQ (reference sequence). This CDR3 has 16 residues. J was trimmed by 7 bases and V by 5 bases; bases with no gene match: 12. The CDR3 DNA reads TGTGCCAGCAGCCCGACTAGGGCAGGGGGCAGTGAAAAACTGTTTTTT. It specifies CASSPTRAGGSEKLFF.

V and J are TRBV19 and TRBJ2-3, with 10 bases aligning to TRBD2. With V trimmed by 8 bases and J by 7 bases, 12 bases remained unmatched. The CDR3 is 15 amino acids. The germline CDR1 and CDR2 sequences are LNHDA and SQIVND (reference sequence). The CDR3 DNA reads TGTGCCAGTGGCGAAGGAAGCGGGGGGGCATATACGCAGTATTTT. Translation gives CASGEGSGGAYTQYF. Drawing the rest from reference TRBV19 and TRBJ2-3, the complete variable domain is DGGITQSPKYLFRKEGQNVTLSCEQNLNHDAMYWYRQDPGQGLRLIYYSQIVNDFQKGDIAEGYSVSREKKESFPLTVTSAQKNPTAFYLCASGEGSGGAYTQYFGPGTRLTVL.

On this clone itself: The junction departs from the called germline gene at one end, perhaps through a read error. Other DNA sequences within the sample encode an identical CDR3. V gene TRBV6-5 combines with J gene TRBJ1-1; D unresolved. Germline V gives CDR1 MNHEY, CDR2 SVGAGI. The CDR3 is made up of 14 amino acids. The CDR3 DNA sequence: TGTGCCAGCAGTTACGGGCCCTTGAACACTGAGGCTTTCTTT. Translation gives CASSYGPLNTEAFF.

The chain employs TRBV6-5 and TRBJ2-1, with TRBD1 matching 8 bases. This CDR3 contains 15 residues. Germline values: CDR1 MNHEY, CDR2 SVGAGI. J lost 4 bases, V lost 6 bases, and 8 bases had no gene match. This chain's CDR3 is CASSRQGSGYNEQFF. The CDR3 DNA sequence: TGTGCCAGCAGCAGACAGGGGTCGGGGTACAATGAGCAGTTCTTC.

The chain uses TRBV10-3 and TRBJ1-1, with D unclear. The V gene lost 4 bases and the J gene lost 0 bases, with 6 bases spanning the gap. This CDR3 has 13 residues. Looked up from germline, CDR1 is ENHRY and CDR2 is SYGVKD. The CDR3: CAISVELNTEAFF. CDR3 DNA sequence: TGTGCCATCAGTGTGGAGTTGAACACTGAAGCTTTCTTT.

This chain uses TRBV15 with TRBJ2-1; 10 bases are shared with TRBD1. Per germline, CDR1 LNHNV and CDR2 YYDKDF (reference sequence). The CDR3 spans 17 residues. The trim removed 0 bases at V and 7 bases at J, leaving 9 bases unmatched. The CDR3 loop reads CATSRDRPGQGWNEQFF. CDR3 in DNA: TGTGCCACCAGCAGAGATCGTCCGGGACAGGGGTGGAATGAGCAGTTCTTC.

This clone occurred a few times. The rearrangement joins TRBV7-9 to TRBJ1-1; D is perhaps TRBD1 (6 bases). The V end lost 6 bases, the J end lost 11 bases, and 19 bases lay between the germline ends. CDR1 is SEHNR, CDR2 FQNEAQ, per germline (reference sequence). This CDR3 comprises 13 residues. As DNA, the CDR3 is TGTGCCAGCAGAGGCCGGGACACCTTTGGGGCTTTCTTT. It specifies CASRGRDTFGAFF.

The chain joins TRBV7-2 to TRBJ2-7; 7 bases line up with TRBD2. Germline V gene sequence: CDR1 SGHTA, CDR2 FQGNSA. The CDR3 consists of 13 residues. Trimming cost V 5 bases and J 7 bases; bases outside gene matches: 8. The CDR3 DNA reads TGTGCCAGCAGCGTGAACGGGGGGAGGGAGCAGTACTTC. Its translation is CASSVNGGREQYF.

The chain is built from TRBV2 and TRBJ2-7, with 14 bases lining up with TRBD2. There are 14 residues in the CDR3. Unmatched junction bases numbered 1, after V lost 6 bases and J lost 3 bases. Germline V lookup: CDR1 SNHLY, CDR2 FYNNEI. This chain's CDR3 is CASRGTSGSYEQYF. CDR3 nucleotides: TGTGCCAGCAGGGGGACTAGCGGGAGCTACGAGCAGTACTTC.

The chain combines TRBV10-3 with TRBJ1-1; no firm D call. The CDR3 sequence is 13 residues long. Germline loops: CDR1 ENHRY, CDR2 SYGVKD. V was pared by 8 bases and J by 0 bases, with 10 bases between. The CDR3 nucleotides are TGTGCCATCTTGCAGCGGGTGAACACTGAAGCTTTCTTT. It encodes CAILQRVNTEAFF.

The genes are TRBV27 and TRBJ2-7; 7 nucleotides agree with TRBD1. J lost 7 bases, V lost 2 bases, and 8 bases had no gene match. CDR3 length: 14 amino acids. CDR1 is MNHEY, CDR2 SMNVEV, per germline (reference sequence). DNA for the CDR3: TGTGCCAGCAGTTTAGGGGCAGGGGGAAGGGAGCAGTACTTC. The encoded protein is CASSLGAGGREQYF.

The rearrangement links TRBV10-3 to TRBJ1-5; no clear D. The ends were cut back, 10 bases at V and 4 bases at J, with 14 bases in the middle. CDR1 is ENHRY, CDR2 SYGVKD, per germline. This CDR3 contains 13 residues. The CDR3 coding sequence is TGTGCCACCTCTCCCCCCAGTAATCAGCCCCAGCATTTT. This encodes CATSPPSNQPQHF.

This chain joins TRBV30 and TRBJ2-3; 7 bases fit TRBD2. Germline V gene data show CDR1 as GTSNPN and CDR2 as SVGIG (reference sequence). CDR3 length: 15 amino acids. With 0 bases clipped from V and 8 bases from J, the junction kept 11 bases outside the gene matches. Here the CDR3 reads CAWSVGAGPAGTQYF. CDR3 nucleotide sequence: TGTGCCTGGAGTGTTGGAGCGGGACCCGCGGGTACGCAGTATTTT.

The CDR3 sequence: CASSSGGGYLKETQYF. The DNA for the CDR3 is TGTGCCAGCAGCTCGGGGGGGGGTTACCTCAAGGAGACCCAGTACTTC. V is TRBV9 and J is TRBJ2-5, with 8 bases fitting TRBD2. The CDR3 consists of 16 residues. The V gene's germline CDR1 is SGDLS and CDR2 YYNGEE. With V trimmed by 4 bases and J by 5 bases, 13 bases remained unmatched.

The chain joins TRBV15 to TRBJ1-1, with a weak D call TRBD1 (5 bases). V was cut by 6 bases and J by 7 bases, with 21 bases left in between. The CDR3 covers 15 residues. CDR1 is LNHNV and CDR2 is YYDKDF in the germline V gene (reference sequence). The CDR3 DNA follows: TGTGCCACCAGACGGGGTGGGAGGGCGGGGCATGAAGCTTTCTTT. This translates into CATRRGGRAGHEAFF.